Below are 10 T cell receptor beta chains sequenced from a single sample in a study of cytomegalovirus exposure and HLA in healthy donors. Amplification used 60 Vbeta primers and 13 Jbeta primers. The data were produced by immunoSEQ multiplex PCR, yet TCRdb's version contains in-frame clones alone and is incomplete. The sample yields some 130,000 clones, 80% seen once. Material for sequencing was PBMCs. The receptors stem from a human donor in good health.

Regarding this clone: One end of the junction does not line up with germline, which may come from a read error. The genes are TRBV4-1 and TRBJ2-2; D perhaps matches TRBD2 (5 bases). Germline assignment: CDR1 MGHRA and CDR2 YSYEKL. The CDR3 runs to 15 residues. The DNA of the CDR3 is TGCGCCAGCAGCCAAGATATCGACTACACGGGGGAGCTGTTTTTT. Protein: CASSQDIDYTGELFF.

This chain uses TRBV9 with TRBJ2-3; TRBD2 aligns across 9 bases. After removal of 2 bases from V and 10 bases from J, the junction contained 2 bases not matched to a gene. The CDR3 is made up of 12 amino acids. Germline lookup yields CDR1 SGDLS and CDR2 YYNGEE. CDR3 DNA sequence: TGTGCCAGCAGCGTCAGCGGGGGGCCGCAGTATTTT. Translated, it gives CASSVSGGPQYF.

The genes are TRBV5-1 and TRBJ2-2, with D perhaps TRBD2 (6 bases). With 3 bases removed from V and 8 bases from J, the gap between germline ends came to 20 bases. CDR3 length equals 16 residues. The V gene's germline CDR1 is SGHRS and CDR2 YFSETQ. CDR3 bases: TGCGCCAGCAGCTCCCGGGAGCCGAGGGGCGGAGGGGAGCTGTTTTTT. Its protein is CASSSREPRGGGELFF.

V is TRBV6-5 and J is TRBJ2-5, with 8 bases fitting TRBD1. The CDR3 sequence is 13 residues long. V trimming: 7 bases; J trimming: 4 bases; junction bases outside the gene matches: 5. Germline V gene sequence: CDR1 MNHEY, CDR2 SVGAGI. The CDR3 coding sequence is TGTGCCAGCATGGCGGACAGGGTAGAGACCCAGTACTTC. Its translation: CASMADRVETQYF.

The V call is TRBV2, the J call TRBJ1-3, with no clear D. CDR1 is SNHLY and CDR2 is FYNNEI in the germline V gene. The length of the CDR3 is 14 residues. V dropped 4 bases and J dropped 3 bases, with 10 bases sitting between them. The DNA for the CDR3 is TGTGCCAGCAGTGCCCGGGTTTTTGGAAACACCATATATTTT. Its protein is CASSARVFGNTIYF. The entire variable domain, with the rest obtained from reference TRBV2 and TRBJ1-3, is as follows: EPEVTQTPSHQVTQMGQEVILRCVPISNHLYFYWYRQILGQKVEFLVSFYNNEISEKSEIFDDQFSVERPDGSNFTLKIRSTKLEDSAMYFCASSARVFGNTIYFGEGSWLTVV.

The gene calls are TRBV19 and TRBJ1-5; D not resolved. Per germline, CDR1 LNHDA and CDR2 SQIVND (reference sequence). V lost 3 bases and J lost 7, with 16 bases in between. The CDR3 loop spans 15 amino acids. CDR3 sequence reads: CASSIDFRGGQPQHF. CDR3 bases: TGTGCCAGTAGTATTGATTTCCGGGGAGGCCAGCCCCAGCATTTT. The complete variable domain, with remaining parts taken from reference TRBV19 and TRBJ1-5, reads DGGITQSPKYLFRKEGQNVTLSCEQNLNHDAMYWYRQDPGQGLRLIYYSQIVNDFQKGDIAEGYSVSREKKESFPLTVTSAQKNPTAFYLCASSIDFRGGQPQHFGDGTRLSIL.

The chain carries TRBV19 and TRBJ1-2; D is unresolved. V shed 9 bases and J shed 6 bases, with 8 bases lying between them. From germline, CDR1 is LNHDA and CDR2 SQIVND (reference sequence). The CDR3 extends over 10 amino acids. In DNA form, the CDR3 reads TGTGCCAGCCCCGGGGATGGCTACACCTTC. It yields the protein CASPGDGYTF. Full variable domain (rest looked up from reference TRBV19 and TRBJ1-2): DGGITQSPKYLFRKEGQNVTLSCEQNLNHDAMYWYRQDPGQGLRLIYYSQIVNDFQKGDIAEGYSVSREKKESFPLTVTSAQKNPTAFYLCASPGDGYTFGSGTRLTVV.

The chain combines TRBV4-2 with TRBJ2-2; 9 bases line up with TRBD2. The germline V gene encodes CDR1 LGHNA and CDR2 YNFKEQ. The length of the CDR3 is 15 residues. V was clipped by 10 bases and J by 6 bases; unmatched bases: 12. CDR3 in DNA: TGTGCCACCGGAAAGCGGGGGGCTAGGTCCGGGGAGCTGTTTTTT. This codes for CATGKRGARSGELFF.

This clone was recorded only once. This chain joins TRBV11-2 and TRBJ2-3; 11 bases agree with TRBD2. The germline V gene has CDR1 SGHAT and CDR2 FQNNGV. Losses at the gene ends were 3 bases for V and 0 bases for J; bases not matched to a gene: 11. This CDR3 has 19 residues. CDR3 region: CASSLPSGLAGGSTDTQYF. CDR3 bases: TGTGCCAGCAGCTTGCCCTCGGGGTTAGCGGGGGGGAGCACAGATACGCAGTATTTT.

This rearrangement joins TRBV7-9 to TRBJ2-1, with TRBD2 as a possible D gene (5 bases). The CDR3 has 15 amino acids. The germline CDR1 and CDR2 sequences are SEHNR and FQNEAQ (reference sequence). V lost 3 bases to trimming and J lost 4 bases, with 13 bases between them. The chain's CDR3 is CASSFGSGRYNEQFF. The CDR3 region has the DNA TGTGCCAGCAGCTTTGGGAGCGGAAGATACAATGAGCAGTTCTTC.